This TCR beta chain came from a study of shared clonotypes between healthy human individuals. V lost 2 bases to trimming and J lost 6 bases; unmatched junction nucleotides: 1. The V gene's germline CDR1 is MNHEY and CDR2 SVGAGI. This CDR3 is 13 amino acids long. Profiling relied on immunoSEQ multiplex PCR, and the TCRdb table lists in-frame clones only, not all of them. This table has some 2,000,000 clones, 95% appearing once. The chain links TRBV6-5 to TRBJ2-7, with 10 bases identical to TRBD1. This sequence originates from a man aged 18 to 35 in good health. Sequenced: naive CD4+ T cells sorted from blood. This sample's subset: CD45RA+ positively selected. The CDR3 here is CASSYRDRGEQYF. Written as DNA, the CDR3 is TGTGCCAGCAGTTACAGGGACAGGGGCGAGCAGTACTTC.